The 19 T cell receptor beta chains presented below share a single source sample, sequenced in a study of shared clonotypes between healthy human individuals. Using immunoSEQ multiplex PCR, the repertoire was profiled, and TCRdb retains in-frame clones only, with some absent. The table lists some 1 million clones, around four fifths of them singletons. The source material was memory CD4+ T cells sorted from blood. Noted subset: CD45RA-negative fraction. These receptors came from a man in his late teens or twenties in good health.

In this sample, this clone turned up many times. The rearrangement links TRBV18 to TRBJ2-1, with D unclear. CDR3 length: 13 residues. Trimming took off 2 bases at V and 4 bases at J, with 6 bases between the two ends. Germline values: CDR1 KGHSH, CDR2 LQKENI. The CDR3, as DNA: TGTGCCAGCTCACCAATTAGATACAATGAGCAGTTCTTC. Amino acid sequence: CASSPIRYNEQFF.

The chain couples TRBV5-4 to TRBJ2-1; D remains unclear. This CDR3 spans 15 amino acids. The germline V gene has CDR1 SGHNT and CDR2 YYREEE (reference sequence). Trimming removed 4 bases from V and 0 bases from J, with 11 bases in between. Written as DNA, the CDR3 is TGTGCCAGCAGCGATAAGCTGAGCTCCTACAATGAGCAGTTCTTC. This codes for CASSDKLSSYNEQFF.

This clone has only a few counts. The chain is built from TRBV6-1 and TRBJ1-5; D possibly corresponds to TRBD1 (5 bases). Germline CDR1 MNHNS, CDR2 SASEGT. V was clipped by 7 bases and J by 1 base, with 11 bases between them. The CDR3 spans 14 residues. In DNA form, the CDR3 reads TGTGCCAGCAAGAAGGGGCTAAGCAATCAGCCCCAGCATTTT. Protein product: CASKKGLSNQPQHF.

V gene TRBV28 combines with J gene TRBJ2-1, with TRBD1 matching 10 bases. CDR1 is MDHEN, CDR2 SYDVKM, per germline. This CDR3 comprises 15 residues. The V segment lost 8 bases and the J segment 4 bases; nucleotides outside the gene matches: 8. CDR3 in amino acids: CASGLRQGAYNEQFF. In nucleotides, the CDR3 is TGTGCCAGCGGCCTAAGACAGGGGGCTTACAATGAGCAGTTCTTC.

The chain couples TRBV5-6 to TRBJ1-4; D is unresolved. CDR1 is SGHDT, CDR2 YYEEEE, per germline. Trimming removed 2 bases from V and 7 bases from J, with 12 bases in between. There are 14 residues in the CDR3. CDR3 loop: CASSLPLEGEKLFF. The CDR3, as DNA: TGTGCCAGCAGCTTACCCCTCGAAGGTGAAAAACTGTTTTTT.

The chain uses TRBV6-1 and TRBJ1-4, with D perhaps matching TRBD1 (6 bases). CDR3 length: 14 amino acids. V shed 4 bases and J shed 8 bases, with 14 bases lying between them. CDR1 and CDR2 (germline): MNHNS, SASEGT. The CDR3 sequence: CASSAQGGGEKLFF. The CDR3 region has the DNA TGTGCCAGCAGTGCACAGGGAGGTGGCGAAAAACTGTTTTTT.

The chain is built from TRBV2 and TRBJ2-3, with a tentative D call TRBD2 (5 bases). Germline lookup yields CDR1 SNHLY and CDR2 FYNNEI. There are 15 residues in the CDR3. Deletions cut 7 bases from V and 3 bases from J, with 17 bases between. CDR3 DNA: TGTGCCAGCAAAAGGACCCCAGGAGGTACAGATACGCAGTATTTT. Translation gives CASKRTPGGTDTQYF.

The table lists this clone with a few counts. The V and J genes are TRBV9 and TRBJ2-3, with 9 bases lining up with TRBD2. Germline assignment: CDR1 SGDLS and CDR2 YYNGEE. The CDR3 extends over 15 amino acids. V shed 0 bases, J shed 4 bases, and the junction held 3 bases outside the gene matches. The CDR3 is CASSVGAGGSDTQYF. CDR3 in DNA: TGTGCCAGCAGCGTAGGAGCGGGGGGCTCAGATACGCAGTATTTT.

The chain uses TRBV11-2 and TRBJ2-1, with TRBD1 matching 8 bases. The CDR3 loop spans 13 amino acids. Trimming took 5 bases from V and 9 from J; bases not matched to a gene: 6. Germline V gene data show CDR1 as SGHAT and CDR2 as FQNNGV. Here the CDR3 reads CASSLGQGVEQFF. The CDR3 DNA is TGTGCCAGCAGCCTTGGACAGGGTGTTGAGCAGTTCTTC.

The gene calls are TRBV11-2 and TRBJ2-1, with 9 bases that match TRBD1. The CDR3 spans 16 residues. Trimming removed 5 bases from V and 4 bases from J; junction bases left unmatched: 9. Germline CDR1 is SGHAT and CDR2 is FQNNGV. For the CDR3, the DNA is TGTGCCAGCAGCCCTCAAGGGACAGGGATATACAATGAGCAGTTCTTC. It encodes CASSPQGTGIYNEQFF.

This clone was recorded only once. This chain uses TRBV11-2 with TRBJ1-1, with TRBD1 matching 7 bases. V gave up 5 bases and J gave up 7 bases; unmatched junction bases: 22. This CDR3 has 18 residues. Germline V CDR1 and CDR2: SGHAT, FQNNGV. CDR3 region: CASSRRYDRATLSSEAFF. In DNA, the CDR3 is TGTGCCAGCAGCCGACGCTACGACAGGGCTACTCTTAGCAGTGAAGCTTTCTTT.

The chain joins TRBV10-3 to TRBJ2-1; no definite D call. This CDR3 is 11 amino acids long. The V end was cut by 10 bases, the J end by 7 bases, with 11 bases between. Germline assignment: CDR1 ENHRY and CDR2 SYGVKD. The DNA of the CDR3 is TGTGCCACCGAAATTAGAAATGAGCAGTTCTTC. Protein sequence: CATEIRNEQFF.

As to this clone: At one of its ends the junction is not consistent with the germline gene, which may arise from a read error. This chain joins TRBV7-7 and TRBJ2-2, with D tentatively TRBD2 (6 bases). CDR1 and CDR2 from the germline V gene are SSHAT and FNYEAQ (reference sequence). The CDR3 contains 14 residues. CDR3 coding DNA: TGTGCTAGCAGCCGGGACTTGAACACCGGGGAGCTGTTTTTT. Protein sequence: CASSRDLNTGELFF.

This clone has more than one count but fewer than ten. This rearrangement joins TRBV11-3 to TRBJ2-5; no definite D call. The J call may not be correct, given that the DNA end is closer to TRBJ2-7. Per germline, CDR1 SGHNT and CDR2 YENEEA. The CDR3 spans 14 residues. The CDR3 is CASSPTGRYYEQYF. The CDR3 nucleotides are TGTGCCAGCAGCCCAACCGGACGGTACTACGAGCAGTACTTC.

This chain uses TRBV25-1 with TRBJ2-2; D unclear. Trimming stripped 3 bases from V and 5 bases from J, with 19 bases between. Germline V gives CDR1 MGHDK, CDR2 SYGVNS. The CDR3 runs 17 residues. The CDR3 loop reads CASSDNPRPRHTGELFF. DNA for the CDR3: TGTGCCAGCAGTGATAACCCACGGCCCAGGCATACCGGGGAGCTGTTTTTT.

The chain couples TRBV25-1 to TRBJ2-1, with 10 bases lining up with TRBD2. In germline, CDR1 is MGHDK, CDR2 SYGVNS. Trimming cost V 6 bases and J 7 bases; bases outside gene matches: 9. The CDR3 is 15 residues long. The CDR3 region is CASRTAGGPENEQFF. The CDR3 nucleotides read TGTGCCAGCAGGACAGCGGGAGGGCCGGAGAATGAGCAGTTCTTC.

This chain joins TRBV30 and TRBJ1-1, with D unclear. V lost 2 bases and J lost 1, with 11 bases in between. The germline V gene encodes CDR1 GTSNPN and CDR2 SVGIG (reference sequence). This CDR3 has 14 amino acids. CDR3 coding DNA: TGTGCCTGGAGTTCTGGGCCGGGGAACACTGAAGCTTTCTTT. Protein: CAWSSGPGNTEAFF.

J is TRBJ1-5 and V is TRBV12-5; D might be TRBD1 (6 bases). V was cut by 0 bases and J by 6 bases, with 15 bases left in between. CDR1 is LGHNT, CDR2 FRNRAP, per germline. The CDR3 has 16 amino acids. The chain's CDR3 is CASGLVVSGVGQPQHF. The CDR3 DNA sequence: TGTGCTAGTGGTTTGGTCGTGTCAGGGGTTGGTCAGCCCCAGCATTTT.

The V and J genes are TRBV19 and TRBJ1-3, with no clear D. V was shortened by 10 bases and J by 7 bases, with 14 bases between the two germline ends. The CDR3 has 12 amino acids. Germline-derived CDR1 and CDR2 are LNHDA and SQIVND (reference sequence). CDR3 nucleotide sequence: TGTGCCACACGTACCTTGAGCAACACCATATATTTT. This encodes CATRTLSNTIYF. Complete variable domain (other parts from reference TRBV19 and TRBJ1-3): DGGITQSPKYLFRKEGQNVTLSCEQNLNHDAMYWYRQDPGQGLRLIYYSQIVNDFQKGDIAEGYSVSREKKESFPLTVTSAQKNPTAFYLCATRTLSNTIYFGEGSWLTVV.